This T cell receptor beta chain was retrieved from a study of blood T cell repertoires in COVID-19. About the research overall: Samples taken during acute and convalescent COVID-19 were collected in the United States, Italy and Spain.

TCRdb's copy holds only in-frame clones and misses some; the assay was immunoSEQ multiplex PCR. Of under 300,000 clones listed, 80% to 90% are singletons. Germline V gives CDR1 SGHNT, CDR2 YENEEA. V dropped 2 bases and J dropped 5 bases, with 16 bases sitting between them. The CDR3 extends over 16 amino acids. This clone showed up just a few times. The rearrangement joins TRBV11-3 to TRBJ1-5; tentative D call: TRBD1 (6 bases). Sequencing used peripheral blood. The clonotype was recovered from a woman in her seventies with acute or convalescent COVID-19. The CDR3 region has the DNA TGTGCCAGCAGCTTAATATCAGGGGCAGGAGATCAGCCCCAGCATTTT. Translating it yields CASSLISGAGDQPQHF.